This is a list of T cell receptor beta chains from one sample in a study of blood T cells in healthy people across ages. TCRdb recomputed calls from the 5' RACE reads with MiXCR, one row per CDR3 protein. Of about 1.4 million distinct CDR3 sequences detected, roughly 60% appear once; the ten largest clones hold 5.5% to 8%. Sequencing used blood. These receptor sequences come from a man aged 18 to 29 in good health. Each CDR3 is given with its conserved first and last residue. A D gene is named only where the DNA matches it firmly. The size field is filled for only some rows; it gives once, few, many or a size class.

clone_size cdr3_length j_call d_call v_call cdr3_aa cdr3_nt
- 16 TRBJ2-2 TRBD1 TRBV4-1 CASSLLGQARTGELFF TGCGCCAGCAGCCTCCTGGGACAGGCGAGGACCGGGGAGCTGTTTTTT
- 16 TRBJ2-7 - TRBV10-3 CAIRKEGTLEDYEQYF TGTGCCATCAGGAAAGAGGGGACCCTAGAGGACTACGAGCAGTACTTC
- 15 TRBJ2-3 TRBD1 TRBV20-1 CSARATQGDTDTQYF TGCAGTGCTAGAGCAACACAGGGGGACACAGATACGCAGTATTTT
- 19 TRBJ1-6 - TRBV27 CASMPTAVLASSYNSPLHF TGTGCCAGCATGCCGACAGCGGTGTTAGCGAGCTCCTATAATTCACCCCTCCACTTT
- 15 TRBJ2-7 TRBD2 TRBV6-4 CASSDFAGGPGEQYF TGTGCCAGCAGTGACTTTGCGGGAGGGCCGGGCGAGCAGTACTTC
- 19 TRBJ2-3 TRBD2 TRBV4-3 CASSQDGVAGGPSTDTQYF TGCGCCAGCAGCCAAGATGGGGTAGCGGGGGGACCTAGCACAGATACGCAGTATTTT
- 13 TRBJ2-1 TRBD1 TRBV25-1 CASRGQGTNAQFF TGTGCCAGCAGGGGACAGGGAACCAACGCTCAGTTCTTC
once 16 TRBJ2-3 - TRBV3-1 CASSQVTGAPTDTQYF TGTGCCAGCAGCCAAGTAACGGGGGCCCCCACAGATACGCAGTATTTT
- 15 TRBJ1-2 - TRBV4-1 CASSQWVVPKEGYTF TGCGCCAGCAGCCAATGGGTGGTCCCCAAGGAGGGCTACACCTTC
- 13 TRBJ1-2 - TRBV6-1 CASKETLPYGYTF TGTGCCAGCAAGGAGACCCTTCCTTACGGCTACACCTTC
- 13 TRBJ2-7 TRBD1 TRBV6-1 CASPGTGNYEQYF TGTGCCAGCCCCGGGACAGGGAACTACGAGCAGTACTTC
- 15 TRBJ1-1 TRBD1 TRBV7-2 CASSRGQARNTEAFF TGTGCCAGCAGCCGCGGACAGGCGAGAAACACTGAAGCTTTCTTT
- 13 TRBJ1-1 - TRBV5-1 CVSRVEGNTEAFF TGCGTCAGCAGGGTGGAAGGGAACACTGAAGCTTTCTTT
- 16 TRBJ1-1 - TRBV6-5 CASSYESTGINTEAFF TGTGCCAGCAGTTACGAATCCACAGGTATCAACACTGAAGCTTTCTTT
- 15 TRBJ1-1 - TRBV2 CASSEALQGRTEAFF TGTGCCAGCAGTGAAGCGCTTCAGGGGCGGACTGAAGCTTTCTTT
- 17 TRBJ1-2 - TRBV6-5 CASSSAPGHQTNYGYTF TGTGCCAGCAGTTCAGCCCCGGGACACCAAACCAACTATGGCTACACCTTC
- 17 TRBJ1-4 - TRBV7-6 CASSIEAGKATNEKLFF TGTGCCAGCAGCATCGAGGCGGGGAAGGCAACTAATGAAAAACTGTTTTTT
- 15 TRBJ2-7 - TRBV5-1 CASSETSVGVYEQYF TGCGCCAGCAGCGAAACGTCGGTCGGGGTTTACGAGCAGTACTTC
few 13 TRBJ2-5 - TRBV24-1 CATSEPGKETQYF TGTGCCACCAGTGAGCCGGGAAAAGAGACCCAGTACTTC
- 18 TRBJ2-2 - TRBV5-5 CASSLVAGEVAATGELFF TGTGCCAGCAGCTTGGTGGCCGGAGAAGTTGCCGCCACCGGGGAGCTGTTTTTT
- 14 TRBJ1-4 - TRBV29-1 CSVGWEGDEEKLFF TGCAGCGTTGGCTGGGAGGGAGACGAAGAAAAACTGTTTTTT
few 15 TRBJ2-7 - TRBV6-2/TRBV6-3 CASSYQAGIYYEQYF TGTGCCAGCAGTTACCAGGCAGGGATTTACTACGAGCAGTACTTC
- 13 TRBJ2-5 - TRBV27 CASSRLRQETQYF TGTGCCAGCAGTCGACTCCGGCAAGAGACCCAGTACTTC
- 16 TRBJ2-2 TRBD2 TRBV2 CANTVRGRALSGELFF TGTGCCAACACTGTTCGCGGGAGGGCCTTAAGCGGGGAGCTGTTTTTT
- 18 TRBJ2-3 TRBD2 TRBV27 CASSPGTSGGFSTDTQYF TGTGCCAGCAGTCCGGGGACTAGCGGGGGTTTCAGCACAGATACGCAGTATTTT
few 13 TRBJ2-7 - TRBV29-1 CSVVSASSYEQYF TGCAGCGTTGTATCCGCGAGCTCCTACGAGCAGTACTTC
- 15 TRBJ2-1 - TRBV4-3 CASSSSLLKESQQFF TGCGCCAGCAGCTCAAGCCTGCTAAAGGAGAGTCAGCAGTTCTTC
- 16 TRBJ1-2 TRBD1 TRBV3-1 CASSQGPHTGGEGYTF TGTGCCAGCAGCCAAGGCCCCCACACAGGGGGCGAAGGCTACACCTTC
- 16 TRBJ2-5 TRBD1 TRBV6-5 CASSQGTGEGGETQYF TGTGCCAGCAGCCAAGGGACAGGGGAAGGAGGGGAGACCCAGTACTTC
few 12 TRBJ2-3 - TRBV5-1 CASSLRDDTQYF TGCGCCAGCAGCTTGAGGGACGATACGCAGTATTTT
- 16 TRBJ2-3 TRBD1 TRBV20-1 CSASAPADRGRGTQYF TGCAGTGCTAGCGCTCCGGCCGACAGGGGCAGGGGTACGCAGTATTTT
- 18 TRBJ2-1 - TRBV12-3/TRBV12-4 CASSRKVRAGGDTNEQFF TGTGCCAGCAGCCGCAAGGTCAGGGCCGGCGGGGACACAAATGAGCAGTTCTTC
- 17 TRBJ2-4 TRBD2 TRBV7-9 CASSLSNGGVAKNIQYF TGTGCCAGCAGCTTATCCAACGGGGGGGTAGCCAAAAACATTCAGTACTTC
- 15 TRBJ2-1 - TRBV29-1 CSVEDMDRSYNEQFF TGCAGCGTTGAAGATATGGACAGATCTTACAATGAGCAGTTCTTC
- 9 TRBJ1-1 - TRBV20-1 CSAGPEAFF TGCAGTGCAGGACCTGAAGCTTTCTTT
- 13 TRBJ1-1 - TRBV20-1 CSATDPGKGEAFF TGCAGTGCTACCGACCCCGGCAAAGGCGAAGCTTTCTTT
- 13 TRBJ2-7 - TRBV20-1 CSAKQGTSYEQYF TGCAGTGCTAAGCAGGGAACGTCCTACGAGCAGTACTTC
- 10 TRBJ2-7 - TRBV29-1 CSVVSGEQYF TGCAGCGTTGTCAGCGGCGAGCAGTACTTC
- 14 TRBJ2-5 - TRBV7-9 CASSSISRGVEQYF TGTGCCAGCAGCTCCATCTCGCGGGGTGTGGAGCAGTACTTC
- 13 TRBJ1-1 - TRBV6-2/TRBV6-3 CASSDIEGTEAFF TGTGCCAGCAGTGACATTGAAGGGACTGAAGCTTTCTTT
- 14 TRBJ2-7 TRBD2 TRBV20-1 CSARSTGTKYEQYF TGCAGTGCTAGGTCAACCGGGACTAAATACGAGCAGTACTTC
- 18 TRBJ2-4 - TRBV2 CASSEALFKTVGGNIQYF TGTGCCAGCAGTGAAGCGCTTTTTAAGACAGTCGGTGGGAACATTCAGTACTTC